These 22 T cell receptor beta chains share one sample of origin, sequenced in a study of blood T cells in healthy people across ages. The second PCR ran 7 to 11 cycles with a sample-barcoded 5' primer and J-beta primers. TCRdb processed the 5' RACE reads anew with MiXCR; each CDR3 protein has one entry. The sample has over 600,000 distinct CDR3 sequences; 35% to 50% are singletons. The sequenced sample consisted of blood. The receptors originated from an older man in good health.

The chain recombines TRBV2 with TRBJ2-1, with TRBD2 matching 8 bases. The CDR3 runs 12 residues. Per germline, CDR1 SNHLY and CDR2 FYNNEI. V shed 7 bases and J 9 bases; nucleotides not matched to a gene: 5. CDR3 DNA sequence: TGTGCCAGCACCCCGAGCGGGAGTGAGCAGTTCTTC. Amino acids: CASTPSGSEQFF. Filled out from reference TRBV2 and TRBJ2-1, the complete variable domain reads EPEVTQTPSHQVTQMGQEVILRCVPISNHLYFYWYRQILGQKVEFLVSFYNNEISEKSEIFDDQFSVERPDGSNFTLKIRSTKLEDSAMYFCASTPSGSEQFFGPGTRLTVL.

This clonotype was picked up a small number of times. V and J are TRBV6-2 or TRBV6-3 and TRBJ2-5; D could derive from TRBD1 or TRBD2 (5 bases each). The CDR3 runs 17 residues. Trimming took off 6 bases at V and 5 bases at J, with 25 bases between the two ends. Per germline, CDR1 MNHEY and CDR2 SVGEGT. The CDR3 here is CASSRPSRDRYSETQYF. As DNA, the CDR3 is TGTGCCAGCAGCCGGCCCTCTCGGGACCGATATTCTGAGACCCAGTACTTC.

The chain joins TRBV20-1 to TRBJ2-2, with D perhaps matching TRBD2 (5 bases). Trimming stripped 2 bases from V and 10 bases from J, with 8 bases between. This CDR3 is 11 amino acids long. Germline V gene data show CDR1 as DFQATT and CDR2 as SNEGSKA (reference sequence). The CDR3 region has the DNA TGCAGTGCTAGACTAGCCCTGGAGCTGTTTTTT. This encodes CSARLALELFF.

In this sample, this clonotype turned up a few times. V is TRBV6-6 and J is TRBJ1-1, with TRBD1 as a possible D gene (6 bases). V shed 2 bases and J shed 1 base, with 11 bases lying between them. The CDR3 is made up of 15 amino acids. Germline V CDR1 and CDR2: MNHNY, SVGAGI (reference sequence). The CDR3 bases are TGTGCCAGCAGTTACCAATCGGGGGCGAACACTGAAGCTTTCTTT. Its translation is CASSYQSGANTEAFF.

In DNA form, the CDR3 reads TGTGCCAGCAGCCGCCCGGGCATGAACACTGAAGCTTTCTTT. It is translated as CASSRPGMNTEAFF. The V gene is TRBV7-9, the J gene TRBJ1-1; D is unresolved. This CDR3 comprises 14 residues. V was trimmed by 5 bases and J by 0 bases, leaving 10 bases between them. Germline loops: CDR1 SEHNR, CDR2 FQNEAQ (reference sequence). Combining the CDR3 with reference TRBV7-9 and TRBJ1-1 gives the whole variable domain DTGVSQNPRHKITKRGQNVTFRCDPISEHNRLYWYRQTLGQGPEFLTYFQNEAQLEKSRLLSDRFSAERPKGSFSTLEIQRTEQGDSAMYLCASSRPGMNTEAFFGQGTRLTVV.

The chain recombines TRBV4-3 with TRBJ2-7; TRBD2 matches at 9 bases. Germline trimming cut 0 bases from V and 0 bases from J; bases unmatched to any gene: 3. CDR3 length equals 16 residues. Germline-derived CDR1 and CDR2 are LGHNA and YSLEER. CDR3 protein: CASSQDLGLASYEQYF. The DNA of the CDR3 is TGCGCCAGCAGCCAAGATCTGGGACTAGCCTCCTACGAGCAGTACTTC.

Regarding this clonotype: The junction departs from germline at one end; a sequencing error may be responsible. The J gene is TRBJ2-4, the V gene TRBV20-1; D remains ambiguous. The CDR3 extends over 10 amino acids. The V gene's germline CDR1 is DFQATT and CDR2 SNEGSKA (reference sequence). CDR3: CGARAKIQYF. CDR3 coding DNA: TGCGGTGCTAGGGCCAAGATTCAGTACTTC.

As concerns this clonotype: The junction departs from germline at one end; a sequencing error may be responsible. This chain uses TRBV5-1 with TRBJ2-7; TRBD2 might be the D (5 bases). Germline CDR1 reads SGHRS; CDR2 reads YFSETQ. This CDR3 is built from 15 residues. This CDR3 is CASSLVALSSCEQYF. The DNA of the CDR3 is TGCGCCAGCAGTTTGGTAGCGTTGAGCTCCTGCGAGCAGTACTTC.

The chain couples TRBV5-5 to TRBJ1-4, with D possibly matching TRBD1 (6 bases). V was cut by 4 bases and J by 7 bases, with 26 bases left in between. This CDR3 has 18 amino acids. Germline V gives CDR1 SGHKS, CDR2 YYEKEE (reference sequence). CDR3 amino acids: CASSLPPGAPISGEKLFF. CDR3 nucleotides: TGTGCCAGCAGCCTACCTCCGGGGGCGCCAATTTCTGGTGAAAAACTGTTTTTT.

The rearrangement uses TRBV5-6 and TRBJ2-3; 9 positions match TRBD2. CDR3 size: 17 residues. The V segment lost 0 bases and the J segment 2 bases; nucleotides outside the gene matches: 7. Germline assignment: CDR1 SGHDT and CDR2 YYEEEE. CDR3 DNA sequence: TGTGCCAGCAGCTTGGAGGCTAGCGGGGCCCCCACAGATACGCAGTATTTT. Translated: CASSLEASGAPTDTQYF.

J is TRBJ1-2 and V is TRBV6-2 or TRBV6-3; maybe TRBD1 (5 bases). Germline assignment: CDR1 MNHEY and CDR2 SVGEGT. V lost 6 bases and J lost 4, with 18 bases in between. CDR3 length: 15 residues. The CDR3 loop is CASRTKEAGSYGYTF. Written as DNA, the CDR3 is TGTGCCAGCAGAACAAAAGAAGCAGGGTCCTATGGCTACACCTTC.

This chain uses TRBV28 with TRBJ1-6; D might be TRBD1 (6 bases). Germline lookup yields CDR1 MDHEN and CDR2 SYDVKM. Trimming stripped 5 bases from V and 9 bases from J, with 14 bases between. There are 14 residues in the CDR3. The CDR3 sequence: CASSIGGGGSPLHF. For the CDR3, the DNA is TGTGCCAGCAGTATCGGGGGCGGCGGTTCACCCCTCCACTTT.

This clonotype was seen only a few times. The rearrangement uses TRBV2 and TRBJ2-7, with a possible D match to TRBD1 (6 bases). CDR3 size: 15 residues. V was clipped by 6 bases and J by 2 bases, with 17 bases between them. Germline V lookup: CDR1 SNHLY, CDR2 FYNNEI. The CDR3 bases are TGTGCCAGCAGCCAGGGGTCAGTCCAGACCTACGAGCAGTACTTC. As protein: CASSQGSVQTYEQYF.

The chain is built from TRBV7-9 and TRBJ1-4; D not resolved. The CDR3 has 14 amino acids. Germline lookup yields CDR1 SEHNR and CDR2 FQNEAQ (reference sequence). V was clipped by 3 bases and J by 7 bases, with 12 bases between them. The CDR3 loop reads CASSFEARGEKLFF. DNA of the CDR3: TGTGCCAGCAGCTTCGAGGCTAGAGGTGAAAAACTGTTTTTT.

A few counts support this clonotype. The V gene is TRBV6-2 or TRBV6-3, the J gene TRBJ1-2; D is unclear. The V gene's germline CDR1 is MNHEY and CDR2 SVGEGT. The CDR3 spans 14 residues. V was pared by 6 bases and J by 6 bases, with 17 bases between. The CDR3 DNA reads TGTGCCAGCAGCTACCCCGCCAGGCATAATGGCTACACCTTC. Translating gives CASSYPARHNGYTF.

V is TRBV24-1 and J is TRBJ2-4; TRBD2 is a possible D gene (5 bases). The J call is in doubt because the DNA end fits TRBJ2-5 better. Germline V gene lookup returns CDR1 KGHDR and CDR2 SFDVKD. This CDR3 region has 13 residues. The CDR3 coding sequence is TGTGCCACCAGTGACGGAGGCCGAGAGACCCAGTACTTC. Its protein product is CATSDGGRETQYF.

This clonotype was detected once. The chain recombines TRBV12-3 or TRBV12-4 with TRBJ2-3; TRBD1 might be the D (6 bases). V lost 0 bases and J lost 1, with 8 bases in between. This CDR3 is 15 amino acids long. The CDR3 loop reads CASSLATGRTDTQYF. Written as DNA, the CDR3 is TGTGCCAGCAGTTTAGCGACAGGTCGCACAGATACGCAGTATTTT.

This clonotype was seen a handful of times. The chain links TRBV20-1 to TRBJ2-5; weak D call: TRBD2 (7 bases). The V gene's germline CDR1 is DFQATT and CDR2 SNEGSKA (reference sequence). The V and J ends lost 6 bases and 0 bases respectively, with 17 bases between them. This CDR3 region has 15 residues. Here the CDR3 DNA reads TGCAGTGCCGACGGGGGGCAGACGTACCAAGAGACCCAGTACTTC. As protein: CSADGGQTYQETQYF.

The chain couples TRBV12-3 or TRBV12-4 to TRBJ2-1; the D is unclear. The germline V and J ends were trimmed by 5 bases and 0 bases, with 23 bases remaining between them. The CDR3 has 19 residues. The CDR3 loop is CASSPGPRRCVSSYNEQFF. CDR3 DNA sequence: TGTGCCAGCAGTCCCGGCCCCCGACGGTGTGTGTCCTCCTACAATGAGCAGTTCTTC.

This rearrangement joins TRBV29-1 to TRBJ2-1; D is perhaps TRBD2 (5 bases). This CDR3 has 14 amino acids. The V end lost 4 bases, the J end lost 2 bases, and 12 bases lay between the germline ends. CDR1 is SQVTM and CDR2 is ANQGSEA in the germline V gene. The CDR3 coding sequence is TGCAGCGTTGCCACGGGGTACACCTACAATGAGCAGTTCTTC. Protein: CSVATGYTYNEQFF.

The rearrangement links TRBV11-2 to TRBJ1-2; no reliable D call. This CDR3 spans 11 amino acids. Trimming took off 5 bases at V and 7 bases at J, with 8 bases between the two ends. Germline CDR1 reads SGHAT; CDR2 reads FQNNGV. CDR3 loop: CASSATRGYTF. The CDR3 region has the DNA TGTGCCAGCAGCGCGACTCGTGGCTACACCTTC.

The rearrangement links TRBV4-3 to TRBJ2-7; D gene ambiguous. The V end was cut by 0 bases, the J end by 4 bases, with 7 bases between. Per germline, CDR1 LGHNA and CDR2 YSLEER. There are 13 residues in the CDR3. For the CDR3, the DNA is TGCGCCAGCAGCCAAGACCAACAGTACGAGCAGTACTTC. This translates into CASSQDQQYEQYF.